This TCR beta chain was identified in a study of cytomegalovirus exposure and HLA in healthy donors. Assay: immunoSEQ multiplex PCR; the TCRdb copy retains only in-frame clones and omits some. The profile shows about 160,000 clones, roughly 91% of them singletons. V dropped 7 bases and J dropped 1 base, with 8 bases sitting between them. This CDR3 is built from 12 residues. In germline, CDR1 is MDHEN, CDR2 SYDVKM. The specimen sequenced was PBMCs. The V and J genes are TRBV28 and TRBJ2-7; weak D call: TRBD2 (5 bases). This sequence was found in a man aged 18-30 years in good health and CMV-seropositive. The CDR3: CASKGGSYEQYF. For the CDR3, the DNA is TGTGCCAGCAAGGGCGGGTCCTACGAGCAGTACTTC.